The source of this T cell receptor (beta chain) is a study of beta chain features in type 1 diabetes (dated 2018 in TCRdb). About the investigation overall: Mean age, gender distribution, total cell number and subset yield were not different between patients and healthy donors. Across all samples, some 110,000,000 sorted cells were examined, and cell number per subset correlated strongly with RNA yield. The study compared TCRB repertoires of sorted circulating CD4+ T cell subsets between recently diagnosed type 1 diabetes patients and matched healthy donors. Whereas all 30 or so donors provided naive and central memory subsets, regulatory and stem cell-like memory subsets were isolated from just 8 patients and about 8 healthy donors. Findings and caveats that apply to the study as a whole: Shorter templates might be favored by PCR, yet because patient and control samples were amplified and corrected together, any such skew would affect both groups equally. Naive, central memory and regulatory TCRB repertoires appeared to be more similar among patients than among healthy donors. Because small numbers of individuals were included in the HLA sub-analyses, any influence of HLA type on TCRB rearrangement was left unresolved. A moderate but significant shortening of TCRB CDR3 length was observed in type 1 diabetes patients in all four CD4+ subsets. Fewer insertions and more nucleotide deletions at VDJ recombination sites were observed in patients with type 1 diabetes, implying thymic rearrangement abnormalities. Because cDNA was sequenced instead of genomic DNA, highly expressing activated cells could be over-represented, though the groups showed no difference in activation or CD3 levels.

Including the terminal cysteine and phenylalanine, the CDR3 comprises 14 residues. The kept DNA is CDR3 alone, 42 bases in frame from the first base. The germline V gene encodes CDR1 SSHAT and CDR2 FNYEAQ (reference sequence). This clone was seen more than once but under ten times. Its antigen remains unidentified. Germline and junction disagree at one end, which may indicate a read error. The entire amount of isolated RNA was reverse transcribed using the High Capacity cDNA Reverse Transcription Kit, so the sequenced TCRB transcripts were expressed ones. Deep immunoSEQ sequencing was applied to naive, central memory and regulatory T cell samples, giving an average of approximately 3.8 million total reads per sample. Sorted cells were lysed in RLT buffer and RNA was extracted with DNase-treated RNeasy Micro or Mini kits, depending on cell number. Each cell subset was processed on its own to prevent cross-contamination, while patient and healthy donor samples were processed together. The immunoSEQ multiplex PCR was used to amplify TCRB sequences from cDNA, yielding 87-bp fragments that span the CDR3 region. Sequencing of the amplicons was done on the Illumina HiSeq platform. Turning to the authors' computational methods: Synthetic template baselines were used to correct PCR bias computationally, reads within Hamming distance 2 were collapsed, and singletons that could not be merged were discarded. Reads were aligned to IMGT to assign V, D and J genes, CDR3 length, and insertions or deletions at six rearrangement sites. Within each subset, clonotype counts were normalized to sorted cell number, after which true diversity and Gini coefficients were computed with the tcR R package. Repertoire sharing was quantified using the overlap coefficient calculated on TCRB nucleotide sequences. TCRdb stores this immuneACCESS table with in-frame sequences only. Part of the clones is absent; in the studies checked, under half of the shortfall reflects unresolved V genes, and no reason is known for the rest. V and J calls and clone size follow that table, whereas D and trimming were derived from the DNA. The sample table lists about 44,000 clones, approximately 70% of them with a count of one. About 2% of the sample comes from the top ten.

From each donor, a single peripheral blood sample of around 0.12 L on average was drawn into heparinised tubes. Using a panel that included CD45RO, CCR7, CD25, CD127, CD95 and CD27, naive, central memory, regulatory and stem cell-like memory CD4+ T cells were sorted on a BD FACSAria II. Purity was above 95% for every sorted population. PBMCs were isolated right away by Lymphoprep density gradient centrifugation and were stained directly, without culture. Samples were stained and sorted in pairs, with one healthy donor and one patient per experiment, so that batch effects were minimized. Here the chain combines TRBV7-7 and TRBJ2-1, and 7 junction bases match TRBD2. The clonotype originates from a woman between 18 and 29 years old with type 1 diabetes. Sequencing was performed on Tregs from blood. The cell subset or site label of this sample denotes: regulatory CD4+ T cells. The CDR3: CASSLSLAVNEQFF. The DNA sequence is TGTGCTAGCAGCTTAAGTCTAGCGGTTAATGAGCAGTTCTTC.